The 32 T cell receptor beta chains presented below share a single source sample, sequenced in a study of blood T cell repertoires in COVID-19. The table came from immunoSEQ multiplex PCR; TCRdb's copy has only in-frame clones and leaves some out. The table lists 310,000 or so clones, 87% of them singletons. Sequencing was done on a sample of PBMCs or T cells enriched from blood (not recorded which). These receptors originate from a woman aged 40 to 50 who had recovered from COVID-19.

Turning to this clone: The sample contains more than one DNA sequence encoding this CDR3. The chain employs TRBV10-3 and TRBJ1-2; D unresolved. Trimming took 3 bases from V and 3 from J, leaving 8 bases between them. Germline loops: CDR1 ENHRY, CDR2 SYGVKD. The CDR3 length is 13 residues. This CDR3 is CAISESGDYGYTF. The CDR3 DNA is TGTGCCATCAGTGAATCGGGAGACTATGGCTACACCTTC.

This clone was detected a few times. The genes are TRBV18 and TRBJ1-2; TRBD1 aligns across 7 bases. CDR3 length equals 16 residues. Germline assignment: CDR1 KGHSH and CDR2 LQKENI. V trimming: 5 bases; J trimming: 8 bases; junction bases outside the gene matches: 17. The CDR3 loop reads CASSKQETGTANGYTF. CDR3 coding DNA: TGTGCCAGCTCAAAACAGGAGACCGGGACAGCCAACGGCTACACCTTC.

This clone was seen just once. This chain connects TRBV5-5 to TRBJ1-2; D is possibly TRBD1 (5 bases). V was clipped by 2 bases and J by 3 bases, with 11 bases between them. Per the germline V gene, CDR1 is SGHKS and CDR2 is YYEKEE (reference sequence). The CDR3 loop spans 14 amino acids. As DNA, the CDR3 is TGTGCCAGCAGCTTTTACGGGGGAGACTATGGCTACACCTTC. Protein product: CASSFYGGDYGYTF.

Concerning this clone: In the same sample, other DNA sequences code for this CDR3. This CDR3 is CASSLSSYNEQFF. The DNA of the CDR3 is TGTGCCAGCTCCCTCAGCTCCTACAATGAGCAGTTCTTC. The gene calls are TRBV7-2 and TRBJ2-1; the D is unclear. The CDR3 loop spans 13 amino acids. Trimming pared 8 bases from V and 0 bases from J, leaving 8 bases between. The germline gives CDR1 SGHTA, CDR2 FQGNSA.

The rearrangement uses TRBV6-5 and TRBJ2-7; 9 nucleotides match TRBD2. Germline V gene sequence: CDR1 MNHEY, CDR2 SVGAGI. The CDR3 consists of 12 residues. V was clipped by 7 bases and J by 4 bases; unmatched bases: 2. CDR3 sequence (DNA): TGTGCCAGCACGGGACTAGCTTACGAGCAGTACTTC. This translates into CASTGLAYEQYF.

The chain recombines TRBV7-8 with TRBJ1-1, with D perhaps matching TRBD1 (5 bases). Looked up from germline, CDR1 is SGHVS and CDR2 is FQNEAQ. Trimming pared 1 base from V and 7 bases from J, leaving 10 bases between. The CDR3 runs to 13 residues. CDR3 residues: CASSLGTGFEAFF. CDR3 nucleotide sequence: TGTGCCAGCAGCTTAGGCACAGGCTTTGAAGCTTTCTTT.

In its sample, this clone was seen once. The chain links TRBV18 to TRBJ2-1; the match to TRBD1 covers 7 bases. This CDR3 contains 17 residues. Looked up from germline, CDR1 is KGHSH and CDR2 is LQKENI. Trimming took 2 bases from V and 0 from J; bases not matched to a gene: 7. DNA for the CDR3: TGTGCCAGCTCACCAACCGAGACAGGGTTCTCCTACAATGAGCAGTTCTTC. Translating it yields CASSPTETGFSYNEQFF.

The chain joins TRBV6-4 to TRBJ2-1; 8 nucleotides align to TRBD1. The CDR3 spans 16 residues. Germline lookup yields CDR1 MRHNA and CDR2 SNTAGT. The V gene end was trimmed by 0 bases and the J gene end by 12 bases; junction bases not matched to a gene: 13. This chain's CDR3 is CASSDSPVGPGTGQFF. As DNA, the CDR3 is TGTGCCAGCAGTGACTCACCGGTGGGGCCCGGGACAGGGCAGTTCTTC.

The chain employs TRBV7-2 and TRBJ1-2, with a weak D call TRBD1 (5 bases). The CDR3 is 15 residues long. V was cut by 2 bases and J by 7 bases, with 17 bases left in between. Germline V gives CDR1 SGHTA, CDR2 FQGNSA. The DNA for the CDR3 is TGTGCCAGCAGCTTAAGGAGTCCAGGGAACGGTGGCTACACCTTC. This codes for CASSLRSPGNGGYTF.

The V call is TRBV24-1, the J call TRBJ2-5; TRBD2 is a possible D gene (6 bases). The CDR3 runs to 17 residues. The V and J ends lost 1 base and 5 bases respectively, with 19 bases between them. Germline CDR1 KGHDR, CDR2 SFDVKD. The CDR3: CATSDFVSLGGLETQYF. The CDR3, as DNA: TGTGCCACCAGTGATTTTGTATCACTTGGGGGGTTGGAGACCCAGTACTTC.

The chain uses TRBV9 and TRBJ2-7, with unresolved D. Trimming pared 4 bases from V and 4 bases from J, leaving 18 bases between. The CDR3 covers 15 residues. The germline V gene has CDR1 SGDLS and CDR2 YYNGEE. CDR3 in amino acids: CASSPSLGFIYEQYF. Here the CDR3 DNA reads TGTGCCAGCAGCCCGAGCCTAGGATTTATATACGAGCAGTACTTC.

Note on this clone: Sequence at one end of the junction differs from germline and may be a read error. This chain links TRBV20-1 with TRBJ2-3; no clear D gene. Germline-derived CDR1 and CDR2 are DFQATT and SNEGSKA (reference sequence). The CDR3 has 11 residues. The CDR3, as DNA: TGCAGTGCTAGATTGGCCGAGATTCTAGATTTT. Protein: CSARLAEILDF.

This rearrangement joins TRBV3-1 (or the pseudogene TRBV3-2) to TRBJ2-3; perhaps TRBD1 as D (5 bases). From germline, CDR1 is LGHDT and CDR2 YNNKEL (reference sequence). CDR3 length: 15 amino acids. Trimming left V 0 bases short and J 3 bases short, with 10 bases between. Written as DNA, the CDR3 is TGTGCCAGCAGCCAAGAGTTACAGGAGACAGATACGCAGTATTTT. Translation: CASSQELQETDTQYF.

The chain carries TRBV9 and TRBJ1-3, with 7 bases matching TRBD1. V trimming: 3 bases; J trimming: 4 bases; junction bases outside the gene matches: 7. CDR3 length equals 15 residues. Germline CDR1 is SGDLS and CDR2 is YYNGEE. As DNA, the CDR3 is TGTGCCAGCAGCGGAACTACAGGGGTGGGAAACACCATATATTTT. This gives the protein CASSGTTGVGNTIYF.

The chain combines TRBV6-5 with TRBJ2-7; possible D gene TRBD2, 7 bases. V was shortened by 3 bases and J by 4 bases, with 13 bases between the two germline ends. The CDR3 has 14 residues. Per the germline V gene, CDR1 is MNHEY and CDR2 is SVGAGI. The CDR3 sequence is CASSYSRGLYEQYF. CDR3 in DNA: TGTGCCAGCAGTTATTCCAGGGGACTATACGAGCAGTACTTC.

The count of this clone is one. This chain uses TRBV6-5 with TRBJ1-3, with TRBD1 matching over 7 bases. V shed 6 bases, J shed 4 bases, and the junction held 9 bases outside the gene matches. The CDR3 is made up of 15 amino acids. The V gene's germline CDR1 is MNHEY and CDR2 SVGAGI. The chain's CDR3 is CASSSTGDNGNTIYF. The CDR3, as DNA: TGTGCCAGCAGCTCAACAGGGGACAACGGAAACACCATATATTTT.

The chain has TRBV2 and TRBJ2-4; D may be TRBD2 (7 bases). Germline V gene data show CDR1 as SNHLY and CDR2 as FYNNEI. Trimming left V 7 bases short and J 3 bases short, with 16 bases between. The CDR3 extends over 15 amino acids. This CDR3 is CASNPGGANKNIQYF. The CDR3 DNA reads as TGTGCCAGCAACCCGGGGGGCGCGAACAAAAACATTCAGTACTTC.

The rearrangement links TRBV5-1 to TRBJ2-5; 9 positions agree with TRBD2. CDR3 length: 16 residues. The V and J ends lost 4 bases and 2 bases, in that order; junction bases with no gene match: 9. The germline CDR1 and CDR2 sequences are SGHRS and YFSETQ. Here the CDR3 reads CASSPRASGIQETQYF. CDR3 DNA: TGCGCCAGCAGCCCTCGGGCTAGCGGGATACAAGAGACCCAGTACTTC. Together with reference TRBV5-1 and TRBJ2-5, the CDR3 gives the full variable domain: KAGVTQTPRYLIKTRGQQVTLSCSPISGHRSVSWYQQTPGQGLQFLFEYFSETQRNKGNFPGRFSGRQFSNSRSEMNVSTLELGDSALYLCASSPRASGIQETQYFGPGTRLLVL.

This clone came up a few times. The genes are TRBV7-9 and TRBJ1-2; D might be TRBD1 (5 bases). The V end was cut by 7 bases, the J end by 4 bases, with 13 bases between. The CDR3 sequence is 13 residues long. The germline gives CDR1 SEHNR, CDR2 FQNEAQ (reference sequence). CDR3 loop: CASTPTEPYGYTF. CDR3 DNA: TGTGCCAGCACCCCGACAGAACCCTATGGCTACACCTTC.

The chain carries TRBV7-9 and TRBJ1-4; 8 positions match TRBD1. The CDR3 runs to 15 residues. Germline CDR1 reads SEHNR; CDR2 reads FQNEAQ (reference sequence). Unmatched junction bases numbered 4, after V lost 2 bases and J lost 5 bases. The CDR3 DNA sequence: TGTGCCAGCAGCTTACCGACAGGGGAAAATGAAAAACTGTTTTTT. This gives the protein CASSLPTGENEKLFF.

The chain links TRBV18 to TRBJ1-1; D not certain. V was pared by 5 bases and J by 7 bases, with 8 bases between. CDR3 length equals 11 residues. Germline CDR1 KGHSH, CDR2 LQKENI. CDR3 amino acids: CASSDRGEAFF. The CDR3 nucleotides read TGTGCCAGCTCAGACCGGGGTGAAGCTTTCTTT.

The V call is TRBV10-3, the J call TRBJ1-1, with TRBD1 matching 11 bases. This CDR3 region has 15 residues. V shed 4 bases, J shed 5 bases, and the junction held 6 bases outside the gene matches. CDR1 and CDR2 (germline): ENHRY, SYGVKD. The CDR3, as DNA: TGTGCCATCAGTGGGGACAGGGGGTCTGGTACTGAAGCTTTCTTT. Its protein product is CAISGDRGSGTEAFF.

The chain couples TRBV18 to TRBJ2-1, with 12 bases that match TRBD2. Germline CDR1 KGHSH, CDR2 LQKENI. V gave up 2 bases and J gave up 5 bases; unmatched junction bases: 4. The CDR3 has 16 amino acids. CDR3 coding DNA: TGTGCCAGCTCACCAATTCTAGCGGGAGGGAACAATGAGCAGTTCTTC. Translating gives CASSPILAGGNNEQFF.

This clone was detected once. This chain links TRBV7-2 with TRBJ2-3; D remains ambiguous. CDR1 and CDR2 from the germline V gene are SGHTA and FQGNSA. The V and J ends lost 6 bases and 1 base respectively, with 11 bases between them. The CDR3 is 14 residues long. The CDR3 protein is CASRYVQRTDTQYF. Here the CDR3 DNA reads TGTGCCAGCAGATATGTACAGCGCACAGATACGCAGTATTTT.

This chain connects TRBV27 to TRBJ1-1; D ambiguous. Deletions cut 0 bases from V and 1 base from J, with 9 bases between. This CDR3 is built from 15 residues. Per the germline V gene, CDR1 is MNHEY and CDR2 is SMNVEV (reference sequence). Here the CDR3 reads CASSLSVKPNTEAFF. The CDR3 DNA reads TGTGCCAGCAGTTTATCGGTGAAGCCGAACACTGAAGCTTTCTTT.

CDR3 protein: CASSLGRVGYGYTF. The CDR3 region has the DNA TGTGCCAGCAGCTTAGGGAGGGTCGGCTATGGCTACACCTTC. The chain links TRBV7-9 to TRBJ1-2, with no clear D. This CDR3 has 14 amino acids. Trimming removed 1 base from V and 4 bases from J, with 10 bases in between. CDR1 and CDR2 (germline): SEHNR, FQNEAQ (reference sequence). Full variable domain (remainder filled in from reference TRBV7-9 and TRBJ1-2): DTGVSQNPRHKITKRGQNVTFRCDPISEHNRLYWYRQTLGQGPEFLTYFQNEAQLEKSRLLSDRFSAERPKGSFSTLEIQRTEQGDSAMYLCASSLGRVGYGYTFGSGTRLTVV.

CDR3 sequence reads: CASGTGREGYEQYF. In nucleotides, the CDR3 is TGTGCCAGCGGAACGGGGCGGGAGGGCTACGAGCAGTACTTC. The rearrangement uses TRBV28 and TRBJ2-7; 9 bases are shared with TRBD2. This CDR3 is 14 amino acids long. With V trimmed by 8 bases and J by 3 bases, 8 bases remained unmatched. The germline gives CDR1 MDHEN, CDR2 SYDVKM.

CDR3 nucleotides: TGTGCCATCAGTGAGTCGCTAACAGGGGTAAATAATCAGCCCCAGCATTTT. Its translation: CAISESLTGVNNQPQHF. The gene calls are TRBV10-3 and TRBJ1-5; 7 bases are a match to TRBD1. The V gene end was trimmed by 0 bases and the J gene end by 4 bases; junction bases not matched to a gene: 9. Germline loops: CDR1 ENHRY, CDR2 SYGVKD. The CDR3 is 17 residues long.

V usage is TRBV29-1 and J usage is TRBJ2-3; 7 positions agree with TRBD1. The CDR3 loop spans 13 amino acids. Per germline, CDR1 SQVTM and CDR2 ANQGSEA. V was pared by 3 bases and J by 2 bases, with 2 bases of the junction left unmatched. The CDR3 nucleotides read TGCAGCGTTGACGAGGGGGCCACAGATACGCAGTATTTT. It translates to CSVDEGATDTQYF.

The V call is TRBV7-2, the J call TRBJ1-6, with D maybe TRBD1 (5 bases). Trimming stripped 5 bases from V and 11 bases from J, with 19 bases between. The length of the CDR3 is 15 residues. Per the germline V gene, CDR1 is SGHTA and CDR2 is FQGNSA. The DNA of the CDR3 is TGTGCCAGCAGCAGCCAGGGCAGGGAACAGACACCCCTCCACTTT. This gives the protein CASSSQGREQTPLHF.

The sample holds one count of this clone. The chain has TRBV30 and TRBJ1-2, with TRBD1 identical over 7 bases. The germline V gene encodes CDR1 GTSNPN and CDR2 SVGIG (reference sequence). CDR3 length: 13 amino acids. Trimming took 0 bases from V and 8 from J; bases not matched to a gene: 6. CDR3 in DNA: TGTGCCTGGAGTGTACCGCCAGGGGGAGGCTACACCTTC. Amino acids: CAWSVPPGGGYTF.

The rearrangement links TRBV4-3 to TRBJ2-3, with a possible D match to TRBD1 (7 bases). Germline V gene sequence: CDR1 LGHNA, CDR2 YSLEER. The CDR3 runs to 17 residues. V lost 0 bases and J lost 2, with 15 bases in between. As DNA, the CDR3 is TGCGCCAGCAGCCAAGATCCGGCAGGGGGGTACACAGATACGCAGTATTTT. Translating gives CASSQDPAGGYTDTQYF.